The clone carrying this T cell receptor beta chain has only a few counts. The V end lost 5 bases, the J end lost 6 bases, and 15 bases lay between the germline ends. The CDR3 sequence is 14 residues long. Germline CDR1 and CDR2: SGHTA and FQGTGA. The record originates from a study of T cells after yellow fever vaccination. TCRdb re-called the 5' RACE reads through MiXCR, storing one row per CDR3 protein. The sample lists around 350,000 distinct CDR3 sequences; more than 5.5% were seen once. The sample here was PBMCs, taken 5 days after the yellow fever booster vaccination. This chain uses TRBV7-3 with TRBJ2-3, with D perhaps matching TRBD2 (5 bases). The receptor was isolated from a man aged 30 to 45 who received the YFV17D yellow fever vaccine. CDR3 coding DNA: TGTGCCAGCAGCCCGAGCGGAGCTTCCGATACGCAGTATTTT. Amino acid sequence: CASSPSGASDTQYF.